The subject of this entry is one T cell receptor beta chain. Its antigen remains unknown. This entry is derived from a study of OX40 agonist ivuxolimab in advanced cancers. Overall study: Previous treatment with anti-PD-1, anti-PD-L1 or anti-CTLA-4 therapy was allowed; 40% had received some. The study's findings and limits: On average, a greater number of expanded clones characterised CD8+ T cells relative to CD4+.

Produced via immunoSEQ multiplex PCR; TCRdb's table is partial and in-frame only. The table records tens of thousands of clones, approximately 90% of them present only once. Blood sampling took place at baseline, cycle 4 day 1, and cycle 7 day 1. This CDR3 contains 16 residues. Germline V gene lookup returns CDR1 MGHRA and CDR2 YSYEKL. Trimming left V 7 bases short and J 2 bases short, with 17 bases between. This sequence joins TRBV4-1 and TRBJ2-2; D gene unclear. Sequenced material: CD4+ or CD8+ T cells sorted from blood, taken in a trial of the OX40 agonist ivuxolimab. The source is an adult with an advanced solid tumor such as melanoma, head and neck, liver or kidney cancer. As DNA, the CDR3 is TGCGCCAGCAAAACTGAGGCCCCACTCAACACCGGGGAGCTGTTTTTT. This gives the protein CASKTEAPLNTGELFF.